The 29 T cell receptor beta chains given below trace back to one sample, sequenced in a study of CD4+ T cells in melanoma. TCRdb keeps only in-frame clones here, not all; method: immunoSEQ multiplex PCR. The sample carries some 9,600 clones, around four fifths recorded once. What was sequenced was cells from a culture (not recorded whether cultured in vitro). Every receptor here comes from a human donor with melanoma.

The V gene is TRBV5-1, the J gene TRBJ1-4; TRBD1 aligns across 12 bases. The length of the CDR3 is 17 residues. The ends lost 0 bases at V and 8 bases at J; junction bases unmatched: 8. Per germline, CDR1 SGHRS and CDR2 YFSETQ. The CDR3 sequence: CASSLVGTGGPREKLFF. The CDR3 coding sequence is TGCGCCAGCAGCTTGGTCGGGACAGGGGGCCCTCGGGAAAAACTGTTTTTT. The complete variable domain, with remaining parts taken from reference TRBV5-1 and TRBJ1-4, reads KAGVTQTPRYLIKTRGQQVTLSCSPISGHRSVSWYQQTPGQGLQFLFEYFSETQRNKGNFPGRFSGRQFSNSRSEMNVSTLELGDSALYLCASSLVGTGGPREKLFFGSGTQLSVL.

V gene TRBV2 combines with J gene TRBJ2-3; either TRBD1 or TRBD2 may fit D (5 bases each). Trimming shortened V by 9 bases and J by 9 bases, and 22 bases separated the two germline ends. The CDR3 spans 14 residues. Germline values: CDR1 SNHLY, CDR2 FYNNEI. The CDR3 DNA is TGTGCCAGTGATAACAGGCCAGGGAGCCAAACGCAGTATTTT. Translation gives CASDNRPGSQTQYF. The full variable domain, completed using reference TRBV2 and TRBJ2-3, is EPEVTQTPSHQVTQMGQEVILRCVPISNHLYFYWYRQILGQKVEFLVSFYNNEISEKSEIFDDQFSVERPDGSNFTLKIRSTKLEDSAMYFCASDNRPGSQTQYFGPGTRLTVL.

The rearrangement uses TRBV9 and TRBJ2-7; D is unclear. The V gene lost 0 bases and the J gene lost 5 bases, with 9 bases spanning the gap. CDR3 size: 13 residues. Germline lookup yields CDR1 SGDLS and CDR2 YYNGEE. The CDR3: CASSVGWSNEQYF. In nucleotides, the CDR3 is TGTGCCAGCAGCGTAGGTTGGAGCAACGAGCAGTACTTC.

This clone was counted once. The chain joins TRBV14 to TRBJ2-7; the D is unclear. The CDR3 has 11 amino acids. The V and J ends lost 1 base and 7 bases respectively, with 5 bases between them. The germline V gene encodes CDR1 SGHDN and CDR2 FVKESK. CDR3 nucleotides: TGTGCCAGCAGCCAAGGTTCTGAGCAGTACTTC. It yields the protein CASSQGSEQYF. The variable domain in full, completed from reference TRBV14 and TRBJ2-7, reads EAGVTQFPSHSVIEKGQTVTLRCDPISGHDNLYWYRRVMGKEIKFLLHFVKESKQDESGMPNNRFLAERTGGTYSTLKVQPAELEDSGVYFCASSQGSEQYFGPGTRLTVT.

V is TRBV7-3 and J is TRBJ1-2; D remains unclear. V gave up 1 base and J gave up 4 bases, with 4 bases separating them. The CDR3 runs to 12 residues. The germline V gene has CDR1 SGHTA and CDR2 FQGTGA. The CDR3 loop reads CASSLNGYGYTF. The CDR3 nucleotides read TGTGCCAGCAGCTTAAATGGCTATGGCTACACCTTC.

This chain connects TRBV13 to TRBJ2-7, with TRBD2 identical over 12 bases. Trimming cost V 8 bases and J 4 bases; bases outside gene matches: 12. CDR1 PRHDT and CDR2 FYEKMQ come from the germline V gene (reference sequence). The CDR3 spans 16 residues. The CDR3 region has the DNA TGTGCCAGCGCACCGCGACTAGCGGGGGTACCGTACGAGCAGTACTTC. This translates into CASAPRLAGVPYEQYF.

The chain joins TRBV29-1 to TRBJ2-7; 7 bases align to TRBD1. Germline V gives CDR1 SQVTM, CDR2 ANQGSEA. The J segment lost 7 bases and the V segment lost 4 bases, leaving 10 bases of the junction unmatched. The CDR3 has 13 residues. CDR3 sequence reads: CSVVLPGQYEQYF. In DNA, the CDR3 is TGCAGCGTTGTGCTTCCGGGACAGTATGAGCAGTACTTC.

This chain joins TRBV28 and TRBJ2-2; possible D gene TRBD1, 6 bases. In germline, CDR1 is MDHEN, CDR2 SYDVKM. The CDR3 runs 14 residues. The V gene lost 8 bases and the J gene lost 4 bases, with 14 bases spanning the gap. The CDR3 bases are TGTGCCAGCGCCAGGGGAGATACCACCGGGGAGCTGTTTTTT. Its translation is CASARGDTTGELFF.

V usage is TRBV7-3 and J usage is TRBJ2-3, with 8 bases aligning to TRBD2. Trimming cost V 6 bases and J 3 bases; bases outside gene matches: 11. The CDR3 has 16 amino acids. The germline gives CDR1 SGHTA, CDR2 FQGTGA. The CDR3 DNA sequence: TGTGCCAGCAGTCACTTAAGCGGGGGAAAAACAGATACGCAGTATTTT. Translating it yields CASSHLSGGKTDTQYF.

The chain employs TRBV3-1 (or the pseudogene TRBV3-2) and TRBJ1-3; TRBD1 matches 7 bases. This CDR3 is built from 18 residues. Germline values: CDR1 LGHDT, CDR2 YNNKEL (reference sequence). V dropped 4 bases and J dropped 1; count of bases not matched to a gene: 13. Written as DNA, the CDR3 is TGTGCCAGCAGCCTTACAGGGGCGTCTAGTAGGTCTGGAAACACCATATATTTT. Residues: CASSLTGASSRSGNTIYF.

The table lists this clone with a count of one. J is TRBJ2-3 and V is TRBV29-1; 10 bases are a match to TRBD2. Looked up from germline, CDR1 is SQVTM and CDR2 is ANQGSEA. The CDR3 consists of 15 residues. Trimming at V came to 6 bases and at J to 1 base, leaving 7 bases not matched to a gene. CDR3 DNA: TGCAGCGTCTTACTAGCGGGACAGGGCACAGATACGCAGTATTTT. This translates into CSVLLAGQGTDTQYF.

The CDR3 nucleotides are TGTGCCAGCAGCTTAGTCGGACTAGCGGGGGTGAAGCAGTATTTT. Translating it yields CASSLVGLAGVKQYF. The chain is built from TRBV11-2 and TRBJ2-3; 13 bases are a match to TRBD2. The V segment lost 1 base and the J segment 11 bases; nucleotides outside the gene matches: 6. Germline V gene sequence: CDR1 SGHAT, CDR2 FQNNGV. There are 15 residues in the CDR3.

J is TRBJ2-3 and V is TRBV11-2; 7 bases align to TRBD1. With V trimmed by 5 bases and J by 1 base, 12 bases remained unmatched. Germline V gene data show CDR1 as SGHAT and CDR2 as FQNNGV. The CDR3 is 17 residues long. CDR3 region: CASSRLTLGQRTDTQYF. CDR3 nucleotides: TGTGCCAGCAGCCGCTTGACCCTGGGACAGCGCACAGATACGCAGTATTTT.

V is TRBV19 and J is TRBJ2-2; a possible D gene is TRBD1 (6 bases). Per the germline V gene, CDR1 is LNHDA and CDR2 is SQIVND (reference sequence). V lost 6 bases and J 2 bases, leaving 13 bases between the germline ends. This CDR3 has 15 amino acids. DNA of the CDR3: TGTGCCAGTAGCGCCGGGACACCAAACACCGGGGAGCTGTTTTTT. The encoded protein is CASSAGTPNTGELFF.

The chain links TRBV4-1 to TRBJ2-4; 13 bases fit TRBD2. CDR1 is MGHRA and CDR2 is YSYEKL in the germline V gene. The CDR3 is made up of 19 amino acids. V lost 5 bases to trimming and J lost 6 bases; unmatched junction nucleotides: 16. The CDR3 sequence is CASSSWTSGGRDSRNIQYF. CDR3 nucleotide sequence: TGCGCCAGCAGCTCCTGGACTAGCGGGGGTCGAGATAGTAGAAACATTCAGTACTTC.

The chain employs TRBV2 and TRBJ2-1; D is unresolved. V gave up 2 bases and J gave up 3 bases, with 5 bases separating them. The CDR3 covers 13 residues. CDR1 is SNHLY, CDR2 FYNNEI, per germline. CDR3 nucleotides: TGTGCCAGCAGTGAATGGAGCTACAATGAGCAGTTCTTC. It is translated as CASSEWSYNEQFF.

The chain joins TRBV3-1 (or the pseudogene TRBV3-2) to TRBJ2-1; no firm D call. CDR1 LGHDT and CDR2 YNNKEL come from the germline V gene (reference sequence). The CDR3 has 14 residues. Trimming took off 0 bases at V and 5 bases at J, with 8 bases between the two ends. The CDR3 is CASSQDGLDNEQFF. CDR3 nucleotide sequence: TGTGCCAGCAGCCAAGATGGGCTTGACAATGAGCAGTTCTTC.

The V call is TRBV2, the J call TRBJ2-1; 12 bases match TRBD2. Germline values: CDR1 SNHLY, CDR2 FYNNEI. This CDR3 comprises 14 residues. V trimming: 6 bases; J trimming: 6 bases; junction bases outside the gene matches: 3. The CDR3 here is CASRPSGGGNEQFF. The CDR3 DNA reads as TGTGCCAGCAGACCTAGCGGGGGGGGCAATGAGCAGTTCTTC.

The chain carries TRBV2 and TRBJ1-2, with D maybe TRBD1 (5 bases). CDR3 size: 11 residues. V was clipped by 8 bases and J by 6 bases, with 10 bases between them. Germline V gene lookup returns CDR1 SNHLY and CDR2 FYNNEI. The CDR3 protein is CASSSGNGYTF. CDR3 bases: TGTGCCAGCTCCTCAGGGAATGGCTACACCTTC.

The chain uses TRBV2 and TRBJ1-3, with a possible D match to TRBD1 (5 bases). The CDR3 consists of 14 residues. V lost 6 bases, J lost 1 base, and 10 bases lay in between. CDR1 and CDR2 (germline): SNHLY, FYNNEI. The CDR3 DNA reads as TGTGCCAGCAGGCCCAGGGTTTCTGGAAACACCATATATTTT. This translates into CASRPRVSGNTIYF.

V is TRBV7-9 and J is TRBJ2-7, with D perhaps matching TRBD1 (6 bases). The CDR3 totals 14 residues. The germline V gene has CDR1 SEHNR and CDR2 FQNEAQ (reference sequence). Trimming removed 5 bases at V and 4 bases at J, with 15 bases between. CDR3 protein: CASSPLGRGYEQYF. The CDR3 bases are TGTGCCAGCAGCCCCCTGGGCAGGGGTTACGAGCAGTACTTC.

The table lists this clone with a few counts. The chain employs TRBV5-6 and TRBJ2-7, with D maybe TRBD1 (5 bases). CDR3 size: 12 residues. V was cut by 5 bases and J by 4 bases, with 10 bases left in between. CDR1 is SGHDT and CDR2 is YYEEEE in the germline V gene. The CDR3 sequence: CASSRQRYEQYF. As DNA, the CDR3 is TGTGCCAGCAGTCGACAGAGGTACGAGCAGTACTTC. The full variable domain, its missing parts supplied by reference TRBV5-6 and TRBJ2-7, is DAGVTQSPTHLIKTRGQQVTLRCSPKSGHDTVSWYQQALGQGPQFIFQYYEEEERQRGNFPDRFSGHQFPNYSSELNVNALLLGDSALYLCASSRQRYEQYFGPGTRLTVT.

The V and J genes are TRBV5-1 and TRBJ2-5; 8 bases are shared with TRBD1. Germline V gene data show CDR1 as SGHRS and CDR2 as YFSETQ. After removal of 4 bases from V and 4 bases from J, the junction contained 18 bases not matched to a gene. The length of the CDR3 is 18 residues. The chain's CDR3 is CASSPLAGDRGLGETQYF. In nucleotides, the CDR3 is TGCGCCAGCAGCCCCCTTGCGGGCGACAGGGGTCTCGGAGAGACCCAGTACTTC.

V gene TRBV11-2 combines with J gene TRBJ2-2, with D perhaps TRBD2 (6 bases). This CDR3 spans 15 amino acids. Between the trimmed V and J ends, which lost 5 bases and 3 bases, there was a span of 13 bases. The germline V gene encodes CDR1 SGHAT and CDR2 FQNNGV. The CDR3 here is CASSEGTYYTGELFF. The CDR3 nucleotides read TGTGCCAGCAGCGAAGGGACTTATTACACCGGGGAGCTGTTTTTT. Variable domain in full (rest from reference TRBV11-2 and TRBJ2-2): EAGVAQSPRYKIIEKRQSVAFWCNPISGHATLYWYQQILGQGPKLLIQFQNNGVVDDSQLPKDRFSAERLKGVDSTLKIQPAKLEDSAVYLCASSEGTYYTGELFFGEGSRLTVL.

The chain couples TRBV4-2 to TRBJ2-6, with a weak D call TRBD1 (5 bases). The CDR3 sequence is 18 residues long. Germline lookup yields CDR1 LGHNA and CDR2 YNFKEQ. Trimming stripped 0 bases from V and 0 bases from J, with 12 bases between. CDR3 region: CASSQDTQELSGANVLTF. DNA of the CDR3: TGTGCCAGCAGCCAAGATACACAGGAACTCTCTGGGGCCAACGTCCTGACTTTC.

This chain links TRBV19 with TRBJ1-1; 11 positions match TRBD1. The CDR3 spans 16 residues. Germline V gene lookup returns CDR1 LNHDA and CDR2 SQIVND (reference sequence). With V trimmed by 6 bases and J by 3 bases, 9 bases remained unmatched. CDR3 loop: CASSLRTGGRDTEAFF. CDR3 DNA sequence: TGTGCCAGTAGCCTCAGGACAGGGGGCAGGGACACTGAAGCTTTCTTT.

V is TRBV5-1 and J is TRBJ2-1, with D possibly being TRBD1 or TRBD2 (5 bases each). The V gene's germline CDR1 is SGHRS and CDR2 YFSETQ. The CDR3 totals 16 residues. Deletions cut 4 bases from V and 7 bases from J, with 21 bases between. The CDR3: CASSLISGPAVNEQFF. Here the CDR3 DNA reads TGCGCCAGCAGCCTGATTTCGGGGCCAGCGGTAAATGAGCAGTTCTTC.

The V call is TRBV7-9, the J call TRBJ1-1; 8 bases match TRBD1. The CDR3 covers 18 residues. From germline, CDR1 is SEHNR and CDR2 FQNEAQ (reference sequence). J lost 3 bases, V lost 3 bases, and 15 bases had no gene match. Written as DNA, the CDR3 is TGTGCCAGCAGCTTCGGGACTTCAGACAGGGGAGGGCACACTGAAGCTTTCTTT. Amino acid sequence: CASSFGTSDRGGHTEAFF.

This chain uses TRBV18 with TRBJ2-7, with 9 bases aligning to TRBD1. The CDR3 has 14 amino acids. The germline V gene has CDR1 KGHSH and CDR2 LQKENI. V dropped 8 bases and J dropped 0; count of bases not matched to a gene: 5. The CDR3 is CASGGTGSSYEQYF. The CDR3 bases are TGTGCCAGCGGGGGGACAGGGAGCTCCTACGAGCAGTACTTC.